This T cell receptor (beta chain) emerged from a study of T cells after yellow fever vaccination. This clonotype was recorded at least ten times. Its target is unknown. Whole-study results and caveats: Contaminating bulk clonotypes could be abundant in FACS-sorted repertoires. By day 5 rather than day 15, the secondary response had peaked, though it was weaker.

A 5'RACE template-switching step, the method used to make TCR cDNA, added a universal primer site and UMIs. From the 5' RACE reads, TCRdb called clonotypes with MiXCR, one entry per CDR3 protein. The profile covers fewer than 350,000 distinct CDR3 sequences, with 3% to 4.5% appearing a single time and around 22% taken by the ten largest. The receptor's source is a man younger than 35 who received the YFV17D yellow fever vaccine. Sequenced material: PBMCs, taken on the day of the yellow fever booster vaccination.

The CDR3 DNA follows: TGTGCCAGCAGCTTAGCACAGGGGGCGATGGACGAGCAGTACTTC. This sequence encodes CASSLAQGAMDEQYF. The gene calls are TRBV7-6 and TRBJ2-7; 9 bases match TRBD1. The CDR3 is 15 amino acids. Germline V gene lookup returns CDR1 SGHVS and CDR2 FNYEAQ. Trimming removed 0 bases from V and 5 bases from J; junction bases left unmatched: 5.